These 30 T cell receptor beta chains were sequenced from one sample in a study of OX40 agonist ivuxolimab in advanced cancers. Clones were sequenced by immunoSEQ multiplex PCR, and TCRdb holds only the in-frame ones, with some missing. The sample shows more than 15,000 clones, roughly 89% of them seen only once. This material consisted of CD4+ or CD8+ T cells sorted from blood, taken in a trial of the OX40 agonist ivuxolimab. The receptor source for this set is an adult with an advanced solid tumor such as melanoma, head and neck, liver or kidney cancer.

V and J are TRBV7-9 and TRBJ2-7, with D possibly being TRBD1 (5 bases). The CDR3 is made up of 16 amino acids. The germline gives CDR1 SEHNR, CDR2 FQNEAQ (reference sequence). The V end lost 0 bases, the J end lost 4 bases, and 16 bases lay between the germline ends. CDR3 bases: TGTGCCAGCAGCTTAGCTTCCGACAGTTCTCGGTACGAGCAGTACTTC. Translated, it gives CASSLASDSSRYEQYF.

The rearrangement joins TRBV4-1 to TRBJ2-2, with 9 bases that match TRBD2. V shed 5 bases, J shed 2 bases, and the junction held 15 bases outside the gene matches. The CDR3 runs 19 residues. CDR1 and CDR2 from the germline V gene are MGHRA and YSYEKL. The CDR3 protein is CASSAWGSAGGPNTGELFF. For the CDR3, the DNA is TGCGCCAGCAGCGCTTGGGGGTCGGCGGGAGGGCCCAACACCGGGGAGCTGTTTTTT.

This rearrangement joins TRBV7-9 to TRBJ2-1; no definite D call. The germline V gene has CDR1 SEHNR and CDR2 FQNEAQ (reference sequence). The CDR3 consists of 16 residues. V gave up 5 bases and J gave up 0 bases, with 14 bases separating them. Here the CDR3 DNA reads TGTGCCAGCAGCCCTCCATCAGCCTACTCCTACAATGAGCAGTTCTTC. Protein product: CASSPPSAYSYNEQFF. The entire variable domain, with the rest obtained from reference TRBV7-9 and TRBJ2-1, is as follows: DTGVSQNPRHKITKRGQNVTFRCDPISEHNRLYWYRQTLGQGPEFLTYFQNEAQLEKSRLLSDRFSAERPKGSFSTLEIQRTEQGDSAMYLCASSPPSAYSYNEQFFGPGTRLTVL.

V usage is TRBV4-1 and J usage is TRBJ1-2; 7 bases are shared with TRBD1. V gave up 0 bases and J gave up 5 bases; unmatched junction bases: 0. The CDR3 contains 13 residues. Germline CDR1 MGHRA, CDR2 YSYEKL. Written as DNA, the CDR3 is TGCGCCAGCAGCCAAGAGACAGGGTATGGCTACACCTTC. Its translation is CASSQETGYGYTF.

V usage is TRBV4-1 and J usage is TRBJ1-2; D is uncertain. The CDR3 has 15 amino acids. CDR1 is MGHRA, CDR2 YSYEKL, per germline. Trimming removed 0 bases from V and 4 bases from J, with 12 bases in between. Here the CDR3 DNA reads TGCGCCAGCAGCCAAGAACCCGAGCTGGGCTATGGCTACACCTTC. Encoded protein: CASSQEPELGYGYTF.

The CDR3 nucleotides are TGTGCCAGCAGAAAGACAGGCCGATCGCTCGAGCAGTACTTC. Translated: CASRKTGRSLEQYF. The V and J genes are TRBV11-2 and TRBJ2-7; weak D call: TRBD1 (6 bases). Trimming took 6 bases from V and 6 from J, leaving 18 bases between them. This CDR3 comprises 14 residues. Per the germline V gene, CDR1 is SGHAT and CDR2 is FQNNGV.

The V and J genes are TRBV18 and TRBJ1-5; possible D gene TRBD1, 6 bases. The CDR3 has 14 amino acids. The V gene's germline CDR1 is KGHSH and CDR2 LQKENI. Trimming cost V 3 bases and J 3 bases, with 9 bases left between them. This CDR3 reads CASSPTGTNQPQHF. As DNA, the CDR3 is TGTGCCAGCTCACCGACAGGAACCAATCAGCCCCAGCATTTT.

This clone was counted a single time. The chain combines TRBV5-6 with TRBJ2-6; no definite D call. Trimming removed 0 bases from V and 0 bases from J, with 7 bases in between. The CDR3 spans 16 residues. CDR1 and CDR2 (germline): SGHDT, YYEEEE. The CDR3 coding sequence is TGTGCCAGCAGCTTGGGGGGAAGCTCTGGGGCCAACGTCCTGACTTTC. Protein: CASSLGGSSGANVLTF.

The rearrangement uses TRBV4-1 and TRBJ2-2; the D is unclear. This CDR3 has 15 residues. Germline V gives CDR1 MGHRA, CDR2 YSYEKL. V lost 0 bases and J lost 8, with 13 bases in between. CDR3 amino acids: CASSQEIGVYGELFF. CDR3 DNA sequence: TGCGCCAGCAGCCAAGAAATTGGGGTCTATGGGGAGCTGTTTTTT.

This sequence joins TRBV6-5 and TRBJ2-2; D unclear. This CDR3 is built from 13 residues. Germline V lookup: CDR1 MNHEY, CDR2 SVGAGI. The V gene lost 6 bases and the J gene lost 8 bases, with 13 bases spanning the gap. The CDR3 spells CASRPAAGGELFF. DNA of the CDR3: TGTGCCAGCAGACCCGCCGCTGGTGGGGAGCTGTTTTTT.

The CDR3 reads CASSQEVQMNNYGYTF. For the CDR3, the DNA is TGCGCCAGCAGCCAAGAGGTACAGATGAATAACTATGGCTACACCTTC. The gene calls are TRBV4-1 and TRBJ1-2; D unresolved. The CDR3 spans 16 residues. Trimming took 0 bases from V and 1 from J, leaving 12 bases between them. Germline V gene data show CDR1 as MGHRA and CDR2 as YSYEKL.

The rearrangement uses TRBV27 and TRBJ2-3; no reliable D call. Trimming stripped 7 bases from V and 0 bases from J, with 11 bases between. The germline V gene has CDR1 MNHEY and CDR2 SMNVEV (reference sequence). The CDR3 extends over 14 amino acids. The CDR3 loop reads CASKSGSSTDTQYF. In DNA, the CDR3 is TGTGCCAGCAAGAGTGGCTCTAGCACAGATACGCAGTATTTT.

The chain recombines TRBV19 with TRBJ1-2, with TRBD1 matching over 7 bases. The germline V gene has CDR1 LNHDA and CDR2 SQIVND (reference sequence). After removal of 9 bases from V and 7 bases from J, the junction contained 11 bases not matched to a gene. CDR3 size: 13 residues. DNA for the CDR3: TGTGCCAGCTCTCCCGGGACAGCAGTTGGCTACACCTTC. This sequence encodes CASSPGTAVGYTF.

J is TRBJ1-2 and V is TRBV7-2; D might be TRBD1 (5 bases). There are 14 residues in the CDR3. With 3 bases removed from V and 8 bases from J, the gap between germline ends came to 16 bases. CDR1 and CDR2 from the germline V gene are SGHTA and FQGNSA. CDR3 residues: CASSFLSAGVGYTF. CDR3 nucleotide sequence: TGTGCCAGCAGCTTTTTATCAGCGGGGGTAGGCTACACCTTC. Together with reference TRBV7-2 and TRBJ1-2, the CDR3 gives the full variable domain: GAGVSQSPSNKVTEKGKDVELRCDPISGHTALYWYRQSLGQGLEFLIYFQGNSAPDKSGLPSDRFSAERTGGSVSTLTIQRTQQEDSAVYLCASSFLSAGVGYTFGSGTRLTVV.

The chain recombines TRBV7-9 with TRBJ2-1; D possibly corresponds to TRBD1 (6 bases). The V end was cut by 5 bases, the J end by 9 bases, with 23 bases between. This CDR3 comprises 16 residues. The germline gives CDR1 SEHNR, CDR2 FQNEAQ (reference sequence). This chain's CDR3 is CASSPEGGRESSEQFF. In DNA, the CDR3 is TGTGCCAGCAGCCCGGAAGGGGGAAGGGAAAGCAGTGAGCAGTTCTTC.

The chain uses TRBV30 and TRBJ1-6, with 10 bases identical to TRBD1. Germline V gene sequence: CDR1 GTSNPN, CDR2 SVGIG (reference sequence). Losses at the gene ends were 2 bases for V and 7 bases for J; bases not matched to a gene: 2. The CDR3 sequence is 14 residues long. The CDR3 loop reads CAWSPGQGNSPLHF. The CDR3 nucleotides read TGTGCCTGGAGTCCGGGACAGGGGAATTCACCCCTCCACTTT. Full variable domain (outside the CDR3, taken from reference TRBV30 and TRBJ1-6): SQTIHQWPATLVQPVGSPLSLECTVEGTSNPNLYWYRQAAGRGLQLLFYSVGIGQISSEVPQNLSASRPQDRQFILSSKKLLLSDSGFYLCAWSPGQGNSPLHFGNGTRLTVT.

The chain carries TRBV13 and TRBJ2-3; D is unclear. The CDR3 is 15 residues long. V was shortened by 2 bases and J by 1 base, with 10 bases between the two germline ends. In germline, CDR1 is PRHDT, CDR2 FYEKMQ (reference sequence). The CDR3 protein is CASSLWARGTDTQYF. The CDR3 DNA reads TGTGCCAGCAGCTTATGGGCTCGGGGCACAGATACGCAGTATTTT.

This clone was observed a handful of times. The V call is TRBV9, the J call TRBJ1-2; 7 bases line up with TRBD1. Germline V gene sequence: CDR1 SGDLS, CDR2 YYNGEE. This CDR3 spans 19 amino acids. The junction had 18 bases not matched to a gene; V was cut back by 3 bases and J by 1 base. The CDR3 sequence: CASSASPRSGTDVNYGYTF. The CDR3 bases are TGTGCCAGCAGCGCCTCACCTAGGTCCGGGACAGACGTTAACTATGGCTACACCTTC.

The V and J genes are TRBV20-1 and TRBJ2-7; D unclear. CDR3 length: 11 residues. The V and J ends lost 3 bases and 0 bases respectively, with 3 bases between them. Germline assignment: CDR1 DFQATT and CDR2 SNEGSKA (reference sequence). Here the CDR3 reads CSARYSYEQYF. CDR3 DNA sequence: TGCAGTGCTAGGTACTCCTACGAGCAGTACTTC.

The CDR3 here is CASSPGLDSYEQYF. CDR3 coding DNA: TGTGCCAGCAGCCCTGGACTAGATTCCTACGAGCAGTACTTC. The J gene is TRBJ2-7, the V gene TRBV5-4; 7 bases agree with TRBD2. The V gene end was trimmed by 4 bases and the J gene end by 1 base; junction bases not matched to a gene: 5. In germline, CDR1 is SGHNT, CDR2 YYREEE (reference sequence). The CDR3 runs to 14 residues. The full variable domain, rest sourced from reference TRBV5-4 and TRBJ2-7, is ETGVTQSPTHLIKTRGQQVTLRCSSQSGHNTVSWYQQALGQGPQFIFQYYREEENGRGNFPPRFSGLQFPNYSSELNVNALELDDSALYLCASSPGLDSYEQYFGPGTRLTVT.

The chain couples TRBV11-2 to TRBJ1-4; 8 bases line up with TRBD1. Germline CDR1 is SGHAT and CDR2 is FQNNGV. V gave up 3 bases and J gave up 7 bases; unmatched junction bases: 7. The CDR3 covers 15 residues. DNA of the CDR3: TGTGCCAGCAGCTTGACTCAGGGGGCGAGTGAAAAACTGTTTTTT. As protein: CASSLTQGASEKLFF.

The rearrangement links TRBV20-1 to TRBJ2-1, with a weak D call TRBD2 (6 bases). V shed 4 bases and J shed 7 bases, with 8 bases lying between them. The CDR3 runs to 11 residues. Germline assignment: CDR1 DFQATT and CDR2 SNEGSKA (reference sequence). As DNA, the CDR3 is TGCAGTGCTATCGGGAGTAATGAGCAGTTCTTC. Protein sequence: CSAIGSNEQFF.

V and J are TRBV4-2 and TRBJ2-7; unclear D gene. The CDR3 contains 15 residues. Germline V gene data show CDR1 as LGHNA and CDR2 as YNFKEQ. The V end was cut by 0 bases, the J end by 2 bases, with 11 bases between. The CDR3 loop is CASSQEEGQPYEQYF. The CDR3 region has the DNA TGTGCCAGCAGCCAAGAGGAAGGGCAGCCCTACGAGCAGTACTTC.

V gene TRBV6-5 combines with J gene TRBJ2-7; 8 nucleotides match TRBD2. Germline V gene data show CDR1 as MNHEY and CDR2 as SVGAGI. The CDR3 is 14 residues long. The V and J ends lost 4 bases and 3 bases, in that order; junction bases with no gene match: 5. The CDR3, as DNA: TGTGCCAGCAGTTTTGGTAGCGGGAACTACGAGCAGTACTTC. Its translation is CASSFGSGNYEQYF.

The rearrangement uses TRBV11-2 and TRBJ2-7, with 7 nucleotides matching TRBD1. V gave up 1 base and J gave up 3 bases; unmatched junction bases: 6. CDR1 SGHAT and CDR2 FQNNGV come from the germline V gene. This CDR3 contains 15 residues. Here the CDR3 DNA reads TGTGCCAGCAGCTTAGGGCCGGGACAGCTCTACGAGCAGTACTTC. As protein: CASSLGPGQLYEQYF.

This clone was observed once. The chain recombines TRBV11-2 with TRBJ2-1; D is unresolved. V lost 3 bases to trimming and J lost 5 bases, with 5 bases between them. Per the germline V gene, CDR1 is SGHAT and CDR2 is FQNNGV. The CDR3 consists of 12 residues. In DNA, the CDR3 is TGTGCCAGCAGCTTCCCAAACAATGAGCAGTTCTTC. Translation gives CASSFPNNEQFF.

The chain recombines TRBV9 with TRBJ2-7; tentatively, D is TRBD1 or TRBD2 (5 bases each). Looked up from germline, CDR1 is SGDLS and CDR2 is YYNGEE. The V gene lost 4 bases and the J gene lost 3 bases, with 14 bases spanning the gap. The CDR3 has 14 amino acids. CDR3 residues: CASSPAGGSYEQYF. Here the CDR3 DNA reads TGTGCCAGCAGCCCTGCTGGGGGTAGCTACGAGCAGTACTTC.

This rearrangement joins TRBV7-6 to TRBJ2-7; TRBD2 might be the D (6 bases). The CDR3 contains 15 residues. Between the trimmed V and J ends, which lost 3 bases and 6 bases, there was a span of 18 bases. CDR1 SGHVS and CDR2 FNYEAQ come from the germline V gene. CDR3 nucleotides: TGTGCCAGCAGCTTCCAGGCTAGCGCTTCGTCCGAGCAGTACTTC. Its translation is CASSFQASASSEQYF.

This clone appeared a single time. The chain is built from TRBV7-6 and TRBJ2-7, with 7 bases lining up with TRBD2. Germline V gene data show CDR1 as SGHVS and CDR2 as FNYEAQ. V trimming: 1 base; J trimming: 3 bases; junction bases outside the gene matches: 3. CDR3 length: 14 residues. The DNA for the CDR3 is TGTGCCAGCAGCTTAGGGGGCGGGGGCTACGAGCAGTACTTC. Its protein product is CASSLGGGGYEQYF.

V usage is TRBV6-5 and J usage is TRBJ2-7, with 11 bases fitting TRBD1. This CDR3 spans 15 amino acids. The V gene end was trimmed by 2 bases and the J gene end by 5 bases; junction bases not matched to a gene: 5. The germline V gene encodes CDR1 MNHEY and CDR2 SVGAGI. The CDR3 spells CASSYGTGGPHEQYF. Written as DNA, the CDR3 is TGTGCCAGCAGTTACGGGACAGGGGGGCCCCACGAGCAGTACTTC.